The next 20 T cell receptor beta chains were all read from a single sample in a study of cytomegalovirus exposure and HLA in healthy donors (dated by TCRdb to about 2017). Libraries were prepared through the immunoSEQ multiplex PCR assay. For the multiplex PCR, a mixture combining 60 forward primers for TCR Vbeta segments and 13 reverse primers for TCR Jbeta segments was used. Here the immuneACCESS table is served through TCRdb, limited to in-frame sequences with V and J called. Missing clones are a known gap in these copies; in checked studies unresolved V genes cover under half, and the rest lacks a known reason. The sample data list approximately 120,000 clones, and 75% to 85% of these were observed just once. More than 3% of the sample comes from the top ten. Sequenced material: PBMCs. The receptors stem from a man between 40 and 49 years old in good health and CMV-seronegative.

CDR3 protein: CASSARTGGNEQFF. In DNA, the CDR3 is TGTGCCAGCAGTGCCCGGACGGGGGGCAATGAGCAGTTCTTC. The chain is built from TRBV14 and TRBJ2-1; 7 bases fit TRBD2. This CDR3 region has 14 residues. The germline V gene encodes CDR1 SGHDN and CDR2 FVKESK. J was trimmed by 6 bases and V by 6 bases; bases with no gene match: 8. Complete variable domain (other parts from reference TRBV14 and TRBJ2-1): EAGVTQFPSHSVIEKGQTVTLRCDPISGHDNLYWYRRVMGKEIKFLLHFVKESKQDESGMPNNRFLAERTGGTYSTLKVQPAELEDSGVYFCASSARTGGNEQFFGPGTRLTVL.

The chain couples TRBV4-1 to TRBJ2-3; 8 bases are shared with TRBD2. The CDR3 totals 17 residues. V gave up 1 base and J gave up 5 bases; unmatched junction bases: 11. Germline lookup yields CDR1 MGHRA and CDR2 YSYEKL. The DNA for the CDR3 is TGCGCCAGCAGCCAAGGAAAAGCGGGGGCCTGGGGAGATACGCAGTATTTT. Translation gives CASSQGKAGAWGDTQYF.

V gene TRBV7-2 combines with J gene TRBJ2-5; a weak D match, TRBD2 (5 bases). The CDR3 is 15 residues long. From germline, CDR1 is SGHTA and CDR2 FQGNSA. Trimming removed 5 bases at V and 2 bases at J, with 15 bases between. The CDR3 spells CASSLTRDRQETQYF. The CDR3 nucleotides read TGTGCCAGCAGCCTCACCCGGGATAGACAAGAGACCCAGTACTTC.

The J gene is TRBJ1-4, the V gene TRBV5-8, with D possibly TRBD1 on 5 matching bases. Germline CDR1 SGHTS, CDR2 YDEGEE. The germline V and J ends were trimmed by 0 bases and 12 bases, with 18 bases remaining between them. The CDR3 length is 15 residues. The CDR3, as DNA: TGTGCCAGCAGCTTGGCCGCGGGGACCGACGTAGAACTGTTTTTT. Its protein is CASSLAAGTDVELFF.

With respect to this clone: No conserved phenylalanine or tryptophan ends this CDR3, so it is likely a read error. The rearrangement joins TRBV18 to TRBJ1-6; TRBD1 agrees at 9 bases. CDR1 is KGHSH and CDR2 is LQKENI in the germline V gene. This CDR3 region has 14 residues. The ends lost 2 bases at V and 11 bases at J; junction bases unmatched: 4. For the CDR3, the DNA is TGTGCCAGCTCACCAGGACAGGGGAGGCCACCCCTCCACCTT. Translating it yields CASSPGQGRPPLHL.

V and J are TRBV5-8 and TRBJ1-6, with 7 bases identical to TRBD1. The germline V gene has CDR1 SGHTS and CDR2 YDEGEE. This CDR3 has 17 amino acids. The V and J ends lost 5 bases and 2 bases, in that order; junction bases with no gene match: 10. The CDR3 reads CASRGGQNFPYNSPLHF. The CDR3 nucleotides are TGTGCCAGCAGGGGGGGACAGAATTTCCCCTATAATTCACCCCTCCACTTT.

The V call is TRBV7-9, the J call TRBJ1-3; the match to TRBD1 covers 8 bases. The germline V gene encodes CDR1 SEHNR and CDR2 FQNEAQ (reference sequence). The CDR3 has 14 residues. J gave up 8 bases and V 5 bases, and 8 bases lay outside the gene matches. The CDR3 nucleotides read TGTGCCAGCAGCGACTGGACAGGGTTGGACACCATATATTTT. Encoded protein: CASSDWTGLDTIYF.

This chain links TRBV5-6 with TRBJ2-1, with 7 bases matching TRBD2. CDR1 and CDR2 (germline): SGHDT, YYEEEE. Losses at the gene ends were 4 bases for V and 9 bases for J; bases not matched to a gene: 13. The CDR3 contains 15 residues. The CDR3 reads CASSPGTINLGEQFF. The CDR3 nucleotides are TGTGCCAGCAGCCCCGGGACTATCAATTTGGGTGAGCAGTTCTTC.

This clone showed up just a few times. The chain employs TRBV11-2 and TRBJ2-7; a possible D gene is TRBD2 (7 bases). Per the germline V gene, CDR1 is SGHAT and CDR2 is FQNNGV. This CDR3 has 14 amino acids. Trimming cost V 5 bases and J 5 bases, with 16 bases left between them. As DNA, the CDR3 is TGTGCCAGCAGCCCCCTGAGGGGGGGCCACGAGCAGTACTTC. The encoded protein is CASSPLRGGHEQYF. Filled out from reference TRBV11-2 and TRBJ2-7, the complete variable domain reads EAGVAQSPRYKIIEKRQSVAFWCNPISGHATLYWYQQILGQGPKLLIQFQNNGVVDDSQLPKDRFSAERLKGVDSTLKIQPAKLEDSAVYLCASSPLRGGHEQYFGPGTRLTVT.

This chain connects TRBV9 to TRBJ2-1; the match to TRBD2 covers 13 bases. CDR3 size: 15 residues. Germline V gene lookup returns CDR1 SGDLS and CDR2 YYNGEE. V lost 3 bases to trimming and J lost 8 bases; unmatched junction nucleotides: 5. The CDR3 DNA reads TGTGCCAGCAGCGAGGGACTAGCGGGGAGGGATGAGCAGTTCTTC. Its protein is CASSEGLAGRDEQFF.

This rearrangement joins TRBV7-3 to TRBJ1-2; 8 bases align to TRBD1. V trimming: 5 bases; J trimming: 4 bases; junction bases outside the gene matches: 9. Germline V gene lookup returns CDR1 SGHTA and CDR2 FQGTGA. The CDR3 is made up of 15 amino acids. Here the CDR3 reads CASSTDGTGGYGYTF. The CDR3 coding sequence is TGTGCCAGCAGCACCGACGGGACAGGAGGCTATGGCTACACCTTC.

The table lists this clone with a few counts. The chain has TRBV18 and TRBJ2-3; TRBD2 agrees at 12 bases. V lost 5 bases, J lost 6 bases, and 6 bases stayed unmatched. Germline CDR1 is KGHSH and CDR2 is LQKENI. The CDR3 spans 15 residues. The CDR3 is CASSRLAGDSDTQYF. The CDR3 DNA follows: TGTGCCAGCTCAAGACTAGCGGGGGACTCGGATACGCAGTATTTT.

This clone was seen only once. The chain carries TRBV7-8 and TRBJ2-4, with D possibly being TRBD1 (6 bases). Germline V gene data show CDR1 as SGHVS and CDR2 as FQNEAQ. V lost 4 bases, J lost 8 bases, and 21 bases lay in between. The CDR3 extends over 16 amino acids. The DNA of the CDR3 is TGTGCCAGCAGCTCCGTCAGGGACATCGATTGGGACATTCAGTACTTC. Translation gives CASSSVRDIDWDIQYF.

The chain joins TRBV5-4 to TRBJ1-2, with TRBD1 matching over 9 bases. Germline V CDR1 and CDR2: SGHNT, YYREEE (reference sequence). The CDR3 has 13 amino acids. V gave up 8 bases and J gave up 2 bases; unmatched junction bases: 4. The CDR3 bases are TGTGCCAGTACAGGGGGCCTCAACTATGGCTACACCTTC. It specifies CASTGGLNYGYTF.

Only a few counts were recorded for this clone. This chain connects TRBV6-5 to TRBJ1-6; the match to TRBD1 covers 7 bases. Germline-derived CDR1 and CDR2 are MNHEY and SVGAGI. The CDR3 runs to 14 residues. V was pared by 5 bases and J by 8 bases, with 6 bases of the junction left unmatched. CDR3 loop: CASSGRQGYSPLHF. The CDR3 DNA is TGTGCCAGCAGTGGACGACAGGGCTATTCACCCCTCCACTTT.

The J gene is TRBJ1-6, the V gene TRBV25-1; D is perhaps TRBD1 (6 bases). The CDR3 has 16 amino acids. V gave up 4 bases and J gave up 9 bases, with 19 bases separating them. Germline V gene data show CDR1 as MGHDK and CDR2 as SYGVNS. CDR3 DNA sequence: TGTGCCAGCAGTGCACCTTACAGGGATGAGGGTTCACCCCTCCACTTT. Translated: CASSAPYRDEGSPLHF.

The chain uses TRBV9 and TRBJ1-4, with D perhaps matching TRBD1 (6 bases). CDR1 is SGDLS and CDR2 is YYNGEE in the germline V gene. The CDR3 runs 14 residues. Trimming cost V 1 base and J 4 bases, with 8 bases left between them. CDR3 sequence reads: CASSVQGINEKLFF. As DNA, the CDR3 is TGTGCCAGCAGCGTACAGGGGATTAATGAAAAACTGTTTTTT.

J is TRBJ1-1 and V is TRBV7-2; D remains unclear. The germline gives CDR1 SGHTA, CDR2 FQGNSA. The CDR3 is 14 residues long. Between the trimmed V and J ends, which lost 5 bases and 6 bases, there was a span of 16 bases. The chain's CDR3 is CASSLSGGSPEAFF. The CDR3 DNA sequence: TGTGCCAGCAGCCTTAGCGGCGGCAGTCCTGAAGCTTTCTTT.

J is TRBJ1-1 and V is TRBV27, with 8 bases aligning to TRBD1. The CDR3 length is 15 residues. V was clipped by 8 bases and J by 5 bases; unmatched bases: 13. Germline values: CDR1 MNHEY, CDR2 SMNVEV (reference sequence). The CDR3 nucleotides read TGTGCCAGCTTACGACAGGGGCCGTTTAGGACTGAAGCTTTCTTT. Its translation is CASLRQGPFRTEAFF.

The V gene is TRBV18, the J gene TRBJ2-5; a possible D gene is TRBD2 (5 bases). The CDR3 is 13 amino acids. Trimming removed 6 bases from V and 7 bases from J, with 15 bases in between. Germline assignment: CDR1 KGHSH and CDR2 LQKENI. The CDR3 DNA is TGTGCCAGCTCTCACGGGGATTTCGGGACCCAGTACTTC. It codes for CASSHGDFGTQYF.